This record covers a single T cell receptor beta chain. Its recognized antigen is unknown. Base qualities were left out, and no much larger clone turns up one base away. The entry originates in a study of radiotherapy plus CTLA-4 blockade in lung cancer (dated by TCRdb to 2017 to 2018). About the investigation overall: Objective responses occurred in about 20% of enrolled patients, and 30% to 35% achieved disease control. Overall study results and their limits: After treatment with radiotherapy and ipilimumab, TCR clones that originated in tumors expanded in peripheral blood. Early dynamic changes in blood T cell clones, together with increased serum interferon-beta after radiation, were reported as the strongest predictors of response.

Reading from cysteine to phenylalanine, the CDR3 counts 15 amino acids. Only the CDR3 DNA is retained, 45 bases long and in frame from the first base. Germline trimming: 6 bases from V, 2 bases from J; junction bases outside gene matches: 8. CDR1 and CDR2 (MDHEN, SYDVKM) derive from the germline V gene. The study tested focal radiation therapy combined with CTLA-4 blockade (ipilimumab) in patients with chemo-refractory metastatic non-small-cell lung cancer. Library creation used the immunoSEQ multiplex PCR assay. TCRdb limited this immuneACCESS table to in-frame rearrangements with V and J called. A share of clones is missing; checked studies link under half to unresolved V genes, and the rest is unexplained. The sample profile shows about 53,000 clones; 84% of them were found once. The leading ten clones occupy 4% to 5% of the sample.

The input for sequencing was peripheral blood, taken from a patient treated with radiotherapy plus ipilimumab. The rearrangement combines TRBV28 with TRBJ2-7, with TRBD1 matching 9 junction bases. The origin of this receptor is a human donor with non-small cell lung cancer whose response to radiotherapy plus ipilimumab could not be evaluated. Here the CDR3 is given as CASSPGQGFTYEQYF. In nucleotide form, the sequence is TGTGCCAGCAGCCCGGGACAGGGTTTCACCTACGAGCAGTACTTC. Here the CDR3 is joined to the reference TRBV28 and TRBJ2-7 genes, and the full variable domain is: DVKVTQSSRYLVKRTGEKVFLECVQDMDHENMFWYRQDPGLGLRLIYFSYDVKMKEKGDIPEGYSVSREKKERFSLILESASTNQTSMYLCASSPGQGFTYEQYFGPGTRLTVT.